These 20 T cell receptor beta chains share one sample of origin, sequenced in a study of technical replicates of blood from several donors. Sequencing used immunoSEQ multiplex PCR; TCRdb keeps in-frame clones, though not all of them. This sample has around 90,000 clones; just under 95% occur once, and the top ten carry more than 0.2%. Sequencing was done on a sample of T cells isolated from PBMCs. These receptors all stem from a human donor in good health.

This chain joins TRBV7-9 and TRBJ2-5, with D unclear. CDR3 length: 15 amino acids. Trimming removed 2 bases from V and 1 base from J, with 11 bases in between. Germline V CDR1 and CDR2: SEHNR, FQNEAQ (reference sequence). For the CDR3, the DNA is TGTGCCAGCAGCTTATTTCGGGTTGCCCAAGAGACCCAGTACTTC. This translates into CASSLFRVAQETQYF.

This chain connects TRBV7-9 to TRBJ2-7; 7 bases map to TRBD1. The CDR3 length is 16 residues. CDR1 and CDR2 from the germline V gene are SEHNR and FQNEAQ (reference sequence). V trimming: 6 bases; J trimming: 0 bases; junction bases outside the gene matches: 11. Here the CDR3 reads CASSKTWDRHSYEQYF. In DNA, the CDR3 is TGTGCCAGCAGTAAAACCTGGGACAGACACTCCTACGAGCAGTACTTC.

The V call is TRBV10-3, the J call TRBJ1-1; no reliable D call. The germline V and J ends were trimmed by 2 bases and 11 bases, with 15 bases remaining between them. The CDR3 runs 13 residues. Germline V gene lookup returns CDR1 ENHRY and CDR2 SYGVKD. The CDR3: CAISENSDLRAFF. The CDR3 DNA follows: TGTGCCATCAGTGAGAACTCGGACTTGAGGGCTTTCTTT.

This clone was found once. The chain recombines TRBV5-6 with TRBJ2-1; 9 bases agree with TRBD1. CDR3 length equals 18 residues. The V gene end was trimmed by 0 bases and the J gene end by 1 base; junction bases not matched to a gene: 8. CDR1 and CDR2 (germline): SGHDT, YYEEEE. The CDR3 sequence: CASSLVVSTGGSYNEQFF. The CDR3 DNA reads as TGTGCCAGCAGCTTGGTAGTCTCGACAGGGGGATCCTACAATGAGCAGTTCTTC.

V gene TRBV7-9 combines with J gene TRBJ2-1, with 9 positions matching TRBD2. With V trimmed by 5 bases and J by 8 bases, 13 bases remained unmatched. Germline V gives CDR1 SEHNR, CDR2 FQNEAQ (reference sequence). The CDR3 runs 16 residues. The CDR3 sequence is CASSPIAGDRFDEQFF. CDR3 coding DNA: TGTGCCAGCAGCCCAATAGCGGGGGATAGGTTTGATGAGCAGTTCTTC.

V gene TRBV6-5 combines with J gene TRBJ2-1; tentatively, D is TRBD1 (6 bases). CDR1 and CDR2 (germline): MNHEY, SVGAGI. The CDR3 runs to 11 residues. The V end was cut by 8 bases, the J end by 6 bases, with 8 bases between. CDR3 coding DNA: TGTGCCAGCGGACAGTCCAATGAGCAGTTCTTC. Residues: CASGQSNEQFF.

The V call is TRBV5-1, the J call TRBJ2-3; 8 bases are shared with TRBD1. The CDR3 consists of 15 residues. V was clipped by 5 bases and J by 0 bases; unmatched bases: 5. Germline-derived CDR1 and CDR2 are SGHRS and YFSETQ. CDR3 in DNA: TGCGCCAGCAGAGCCGGGACAGGCAGCACAGATACGCAGTATTTT. This translates into CASRAGTGSTDTQYF.

This chain joins TRBV6-5 and TRBJ2-7, with D perhaps TRBD1 (7 bases). This CDR3 is built from 14 residues. The germline V and J ends were trimmed by 5 bases and 2 bases, with 13 bases remaining between them. Germline loops: CDR1 MNHEY, CDR2 SVGAGI. CDR3 coding DNA: TGTGCCAGCAGTCCAGGGGGGACAGCCTACGAGCAGTACTTC. Its translation: CASSPGGTAYEQYF.

This clone was recorded only once. The chain is built from TRBV7-6 and TRBJ2-1; possibly TRBD2 for D (6 bases). Germline CDR1 and CDR2: SGHVS and FNYEAQ. V was shortened by 4 bases and J by 9 bases, with 22 bases between the two germline ends. This CDR3 has 16 residues. CDR3 sequence (DNA): TGTGCCAGCAGCTCCTTTGCCGGACTAAATGAGGTTGAGCAGTTCTTC. Its protein product is CASSSFAGLNEVEQFF.

This clone appeared once. The chain links TRBV10-3 to TRBJ1-1, with D uncertain. From germline, CDR1 is ENHRY and CDR2 SYGVKD. The V end was cut by 7 bases, the J end by 1 base, with 13 bases between. CDR3 length: 14 amino acids. The CDR3 DNA reads as TGTGCCATCAAAGTCGGGGTAGAGAACACTGAAGCTTTCTTT. Encoded protein: CAIKVGVENTEAFF.

CDR3 DNA: TGTGCCAGCTCACTCGACACCGGGACAGGCTCCTACAATGAGCAGTTCTTC. Translating it yields CASSLDTGTGSYNEQFF. This rearrangement joins TRBV18 to TRBJ2-1; TRBD1 matches 8 bases. CDR1 and CDR2 (germline): KGHSH, LQKENI. J lost 0 bases, V lost 4 bases, and 8 bases had no gene match. The CDR3 sequence is 17 residues long.

This clone was detected once. This sequence joins TRBV21-1 and TRBJ2-7; the D call in the table, TRBD2, was not verified against the DNA. TRBV21-1 is marked as a pseudogene. CDR3 length: 14 amino acids. CDR3 nucleotide sequence: TGTGCCAGCAGCAAGCCCGGGAAGACCTACGAGCAGTACTTC. This gives the protein CASSKPGKTYEQYF.

The J gene is TRBJ1-3, the V gene TRBV6-1; weak D call: TRBD1 (6 bases). V lost 1 base, J lost 1 base, and 11 bases lay in between. Germline CDR1 reads MNHNS; CDR2 reads SASEGT. There are 16 residues in the CDR3. The CDR3 reads CASSEVTGVSGNTIYF. CDR3 coding DNA: TGTGCCAGCAGTGAAGTGACAGGTGTTTCTGGAAACACCATATATTTT.

The V and J genes are TRBV2 and TRBJ1-2; 7 bases match TRBD1. The CDR3 has 13 residues. From germline, CDR1 is SNHLY and CDR2 FYNNEI. V was clipped by 6 bases and J by 8 bases; unmatched bases: 9. CDR3 loop: CASRGPTGNGYTF. CDR3 nucleotide sequence: TGTGCCAGCAGGGGGCCGACAGGGAACGGCTACACCTTC.

J is TRBJ1-4 and V is TRBV4-1; D gene uncertain. This CDR3 comprises 15 residues. Germline V gene data show CDR1 as MGHRA and CDR2 as YSYEKL. The V gene lost 4 bases and the J gene lost 2 bases, with 11 bases spanning the gap. In DNA form, the CDR3 reads TGCGCCAGCAGCCCCGACGGGTGGACTAATGAAAAACTGTTTTTT. It specifies CASSPDGWTNEKLFF.

This CDR3 reads CASSLPSLAGGTYEQYF. CDR3 bases: TGTGCCAGCAGCTTGCCGTCGCTAGCGGGAGGAACCTACGAGCAGTACTTC. The rearrangement links TRBV5-6 to TRBJ2-7, with 11 bases matching TRBD2. V shed 1 base, J shed 2 bases, and the junction held 8 bases outside the gene matches. CDR3 length equals 17 residues. CDR1 SGHDT and CDR2 YYEEEE come from the germline V gene.

The gene calls are TRBV29-1 and TRBJ1-3; D unclear. Germline CDR1 and CDR2: SQVTM and ANQGSEA. V lost 5 bases to trimming and J lost 4 bases, with 9 bases between them. The CDR3 contains 12 residues. CDR3 sequence (DNA): TGCAGCGTTCGGGATAAGGGAAACACCATATATTTT. Translating gives CSVRDKGNTIYF.

The chain joins TRBV25-1 to TRBJ2-5; a weak D match, TRBD1 (5 bases). The CDR3 sequence is 14 residues long. Trimming cost V 1 base and J 0 bases, with 6 bases left between them. Germline lookup yields CDR1 MGHDK and CDR2 SYGVNS. The CDR3 region is CASSESRDQETQYF. The DNA of the CDR3 is TGTGCCAGCAGTGAATCCAGGGACCAAGAGACCCAGTACTTC. Full variable domain (missing parts from reference TRBV25-1 and TRBJ2-5): EADIYQTPRYLVIGTGKKITLECSQTMGHDKMYWYQQDPGMELHLIHYSYGVNSTEKGDLSSESTVSRIRTEHFPLTLESARPSHTSQYLCASSESRDQETQYFGPGTRLLVL.

The genes are TRBV11-3 and TRBJ2-2, with D possibly TRBD2 on 5 matching bases. Trimming pared 4 bases from V and 7 bases from J, leaving 10 bases between. This CDR3 region has 13 residues. The germline gives CDR1 SGHNT, CDR2 YENEEA. CDR3 amino acids: CASSSEVGGELFF. The DNA for the CDR3 is TGTGCCAGCAGCTCGGAGGTTGGCGGGGAGCTGTTTTTT.

This chain uses TRBV6-5 with TRBJ1-1; D is perhaps TRBD1 (6 bases). The germline CDR1 and CDR2 sequences are MNHEY and SVGAGI. CDR3 length: 15 amino acids. V gave up 0 bases and J gave up 3 bases, with 11 bases separating them. CDR3 residues: CASSYSKDRYTEAFF. CDR3 sequence (DNA): TGTGCCAGCAGTTACTCGAAGGACAGATACACTGAAGCTTTCTTT.